This T cell receptor beta chain is from a study of graft-versus-host responses after intestinal transplantation (dated by TCRdb to the early 2020s). About the investigation overall: The transplants that recipients received were multivisceral, liver-intestinal, or isolated intestinal. Anti-thymocyte globulin induction was given to all recipients, followed by maintenance tacrolimus and steroids for about 3 years. Bulk TCR-beta CDR3 sequencing was used to track graft-versus-host and host-versus-graft alloreactive T cell clones in the graft, circulation and bone marrow after intestinal transplantation. To identify alloreactive clones, pre-transplant mixed lymphocyte reaction products were sequenced and then compared with unstimulated pre-transplant donor and recipient T cells. The cohort enrolled around 23 intestinal transplant recipients including one retransplant, and a few patients lacking pretransplant specimens were excluded. Donor T cell macrochimerism was defined as a peak of at least 4% donor T cells among recipient peripheral blood mononuclear cells. Instead of going to the commercial service, samples from a few later patients were sequenced in-house on an Illumina MiSeq and processed with MiXCR.

Findings and caveats that apply to the study as a whole: Peak levels of circulating GvH clones were associated with declines in HvG clones early after transplant. Conclusions were limited by the relatively low number and heterogeneity of intestinal transplant patients. In patients with donor T cell macrochimerism, the allografts had high GvH to HvG T cell clonal ratios. GvH clones were detected in recipient bone marrow, and some of these GvH clones were observed earlier in ileal mucosa or blood, consistent with an intestinal mucosal origin.

This sample's time point label indicates: cells obtained before transplantation from donor or recipient. CD3+CD4+ and CD3+CD8+ populations were FACS-sorted from unstimulated pre-transplant donor and recipient cells taken from spleen or lymph nodes. Library method: the immunoSEQ multiplex PCR assay. For most patients, genomic DNA was isolated with the Qiagen DNeasy Blood and Tissue Kit and sent frozen to Adaptive Biotechnologies for TCR sequencing. High-throughput TCR-beta CDR3 sequencing of genomic DNA from most patients was performed by Adaptive Biotechnologies. As for the original processing: TCR sequencing data were retrieved from Adaptive's ImmunoSEQ software for 15 to 20 patients, whereas three other patients were processed with MiXCR and VDJtools. CD4 versus CD8 sorting errors were corrected by removing sequences found in both subsets at a frequency ratio below 5:1. Because the origin of CDR3 nucleotide sequences shared between donor and recipient could not be assigned, those sequences were removed. To count as alloreactive, a clone needed at least 2-fold expansion over unstimulated cells and a minimum CFSE-low frequency of 0.002% (template counts) or 0.001% (read counts). Clones were considered mappable if detected in sequenced pre-transplant spleen, lymph node, or MLR CFSE-low populations of the donor or recipient. The cumulative frequency of alloreactive clones was calculated as a percentage of all sequences, weighted by copy number. TCRdb provides this immuneACCESS table in a form limited to in-frame rearrangements. Some clones are lacking; in checked studies, under half of them reflect an unresolved V gene, and why the rest are absent is not known. From that table come the V and J calls and clone size; the DNA was used to work out D and trimming. The sample table holds 73,000 or so clones, of which nearly 90% were seen once. The ten largest make up 4% to 5% of the sample.

Remarks on this clone: Its cognate antigen has yet to be identified. Per-nucleotide qualities are absent, and no much larger clonotype sits a single base away.

From a lookup of the germline V gene, CDR1 and CDR2 are LGHNA and YNFKEQ. The CDR3 runs 17 residues from the cysteine to the phenylalanine. Only CDR3 DNA remains: 51 bases, in frame from the first base. At the junction V is shortened by 0 bases and J by 4 bases; bases outside the gene matches: 9. The input for sequencing was unstimulated CD8+ T cells sorted from spleen or lymph node cells, taken before transplant. The chain employs TRBV4-2 and TRBJ2-3; 8 junctional bases match TRBD2. The clonotype was recovered from a human donor who was the organ donor for an intestinal transplant. In nucleotide form, the sequence is TGTGCCAGCAGCCAAGAAGCGACTAGCGTTAAATCAGATACGCAGTATTTT. This encodes CASSQEATSVKSDTQYF.